Below are 26 T cell receptor beta chains sequenced from a single sample in a study of CD4 T cells in relation to SARS-CoV-2 and coronaviruses. Generated by immunoSEQ multiplex PCR, the TCRdb table keeps only in-frame clones and is missing some. The data show about 29,000 clones, about 78% seen once. Before the COVID-19 pandemic, during about 2011-2018, CD4+ T cells were taken from unexposed donors. Isolation of CD4+ T cells took place after roughly nine days in culture. These TCRs are of unknown antigen specificity. Sample: CD4+ T cells from PBMCs, cultured in vitro. The receptors were gathered from a human donor in good health.

The chain links TRBV14 to TRBJ2-6; D is unclear. CDR1 is SGHDN and CDR2 is FVKESK in the germline V gene. The CDR3 is made up of 15 amino acids. The V gene lost 1 base and the J gene lost 2 bases, with 6 bases spanning the gap. CDR3 loop: CASSQGVPGANVLTF. CDR3 sequence (DNA): TGTGCCAGCAGCCAAGGGGTTCCTGGGGCCAACGTCCTGACTTTC.

The CDR3 nucleotides are TGTGCCAGCAGCTTGGGACTAGCTGGGGAGACCCAGTACTTC. It codes for CASSLGLAGETQYF. The gene calls are TRBV11-1 and TRBJ2-5; 9 bases agree with TRBD2. The V gene's germline CDR1 is SGHAT and CDR2 FQDESV (reference sequence). The J segment lost 5 bases and the V segment lost 3 bases, leaving 4 bases of the junction unmatched. This CDR3 region has 14 residues.

This clone has a handful of counts. V is TRBV19 and J is TRBJ2-2, with D hard to call. The V and J ends lost 4 bases and 5 bases respectively, with 14 bases between them. Germline V gene sequence: CDR1 LNHDA, CDR2 SQIVND (reference sequence). The CDR3 is 15 amino acids. CDR3 residues: CASSTTAKLTGELFF. CDR3 in DNA: TGTGCCAGTAGTACAACAGCGAAGTTGACCGGGGAGCTGTTTTTT. The whole variable domain, filled in from reference TRBV19 and TRBJ2-2, reads DGGITQSPKYLFRKEGQNVTLSCEQNLNHDAMYWYRQDPGQGLRLIYYSQIVNDFQKGDIAEGYSVSREKKESFPLTVTSAQKNPTAFYLCASSTTAKLTGELFFGEGSRLTVL.

In its sample, this clone was seen a few times. This chain joins TRBV29-1 and TRBJ2-7; 9 bases agree with TRBD2. The ends lost 5 bases at V and 6 bases at J; junction bases unmatched: 8. The CDR3 runs to 13 residues. In germline, CDR1 is SQVTM, CDR2 ANQGSEA. The CDR3 sequence is CSVRVAGVGEQYF. DNA of the CDR3: TGCAGCGTTCGGGTAGCGGGAGTGGGCGAGCAGTACTTC.

The gene calls are TRBV19 and TRBJ1-1; D unresolved. The CDR3 has 15 residues. Trimming removed 0 bases from V and 4 bases from J, with 12 bases in between. The germline CDR1 and CDR2 sequences are LNHDA and SQIVND (reference sequence). The chain's CDR3 is CASSIDSRPTTEAFF. Here the CDR3 DNA reads TGTGCCAGTAGTATAGATTCCCGTCCTACCACTGAAGCTTTCTTT.

CDR3 loop: CASSAPGRYYEQYF. CDR3 coding DNA: TGTGCCAGCAGCGCCCCAGGGAGATACTACGAGCAGTACTTC. The genes are TRBV9 and TRBJ2-7; tentatively, D is TRBD1 or TRBD2 (5 bases each). Germline lookup yields CDR1 SGDLS and CDR2 YYNGEE. The CDR3 length is 14 residues. V lost 3 bases and J lost 3, with 13 bases in between.

The genes are TRBV10-2 and TRBJ1-5, with D possibly matching TRBD1 (6 bases). Germline CDR1 is WSHSY and CDR2 is SAAADI. With 6 bases removed from V and 5 bases from J, the gap between germline ends came to 8 bases. This CDR3 has 12 residues. CDR3 amino acids: CASRSGDQPQHF. In DNA form, the CDR3 reads TGCGCCAGCAGGTCAGGGGATCAGCCCCAGCATTTT.

The chain combines TRBV19 with TRBJ2-7; 9 bases fit TRBD1. With 4 bases clipped from V and 5 bases from J, the junction kept 21 bases outside the gene matches. CDR1 LNHDA and CDR2 SQIVND come from the germline V gene (reference sequence). This CDR3 contains 19 residues. The CDR3 is CASSTQLGKPGQGGHEQYF. The CDR3 coding sequence is TGTGCCAGTAGTACCCAGCTGGGCAAGCCGGGACAGGGAGGACACGAGCAGTACTTC.

V usage is TRBV5-1 and J usage is TRBJ2-3; D is tentatively TRBD1 or TRBD2 (5 bases each). Trimming left V 1 base short and J 4 bases short, with 16 bases between. Germline values: CDR1 SGHRS, CDR2 YFSETQ. CDR3 length: 16 residues. CDR3 amino acids: CASSLLGRGVSDTQYF. The CDR3 DNA reads as TGCGCCAGCAGCTTGCTAGGAAGGGGAGTCTCAGATACGCAGTATTTT. Based on the CDR3 plus reference TRBV5-1 and TRBJ2-3, the full variable domain is KAGVTQTPRYLIKTRGQQVTLSCSPISGHRSVSWYQQTPGQGLQFLFEYFSETQRNKGNFPGRFSGRQFSNSRSEMNVSTLELGDSALYLCASSLLGRGVSDTQYFGPGTRLTVL.

This rearrangement joins TRBV9 to TRBJ1-3, with D possibly matching TRBD1 (5 bases). This CDR3 has 17 residues. Germline V gene lookup returns CDR1 SGDLS and CDR2 YYNGEE. The V gene lost 3 bases and the J gene lost 4 bases, with 20 bases spanning the gap. The DNA for the CDR3 is TGTGCCAGCAGCGGGGGCGACTTTTTTTCGGGGGGAAACACCATATATTTT. It yields the protein CASSGGDFFSGGNTIYF.

The chain combines TRBV5-1 with TRBJ1-3, with 8 positions matching TRBD1. The CDR3 consists of 16 residues. Germline trimming cut 4 bases from V and 0 bases from J; bases unmatched to any gene: 6. The germline CDR1 and CDR2 sequences are SGHRS and YFSETQ. The CDR3 loop is CASSRDRIRSGNTIYF. In DNA form, the CDR3 reads TGCGCCAGCAGCAGGGACAGGATACGCTCTGGAAACACCATATATTTT.

This clone was found once. V gene TRBV20-1 combines with J gene TRBJ1-4, with TRBD1 matching 11 bases. This CDR3 is built from 15 residues. Germline CDR1 is DFQATT and CDR2 is SNEGSKA (reference sequence). V dropped 3 bases and J dropped 10; count of bases not matched to a gene: 10. DNA of the CDR3: TGCAGTGCTAGTGCAAACCGGGACAGGGGGGGAAAACTGTTTTTT. This codes for CSASANRDRGGKLFF.

The chain uses TRBV19 and TRBJ1-5; D remains unclear. Germline lookup yields CDR1 LNHDA and CDR2 SQIVND (reference sequence). The V end lost 3 bases, the J end lost 8 bases, and 11 bases lay between the germline ends. The CDR3 contains 13 residues. CDR3 in amino acids: CASSILSMEPQHF. In DNA, the CDR3 is TGTGCCAGTAGTATCCTTTCTATGGAGCCCCAGCATTTT.

The V gene is TRBV7-9, the J gene TRBJ1-1; TRBD1 is a possible D gene (5 bases). Trimming cost V 5 bases and J 2 bases, with 12 bases left between them. Germline V gene lookup returns CDR1 SEHNR and CDR2 FQNEAQ (reference sequence). This CDR3 contains 14 residues. The CDR3: CASSPRTYNTEAFF. In DNA, the CDR3 is TGTGCCAGCAGCCCGAGGACATATAACACTGAAGCTTTCTTT.

The chain combines TRBV12-3 or TRBV12-4 with TRBJ1-2, with a possible D match to TRBD1 (5 bases). V was clipped by 3 bases and J by 4 bases, with 9 bases between them. This CDR3 contains 13 residues. The CDR3 coding sequence is TGTGCCAGCAGTTTTCAAGGGACCTATGGCTACACCTTC. Translation gives CASSFQGTYGYTF.

The chain employs TRBV4-1 and TRBJ2-7, with 12 bases lining up with TRBD2. The V gene's germline CDR1 is MGHRA and CDR2 YSYEKL. The CDR3 sequence is 19 residues long. V lost 3 bases to trimming and J lost 3 bases; unmatched junction nucleotides: 15. CDR3 protein: CASSHKTGASGRVNYEQYF. The DNA of the CDR3 is TGCGCCAGCAGCCATAAAACAGGGGCTAGCGGGAGGGTAAACTACGAGCAGTACTTC.

This clone was seen a few times. The V call is TRBV5-1, the J call TRBJ2-7; 9 positions match TRBD2. CDR1 is SGHRS, CDR2 YFSETQ, per germline. V dropped 5 bases and J dropped 1; count of bases not matched to a gene: 7. The CDR3 sequence is 15 residues long. CDR3: CASSFETSGSYEQYF. The CDR3 region has the DNA TGCGCCAGCAGTTTCGAGACTAGCGGATCCTACGAGCAGTACTTC.

V gene TRBV9 combines with J gene TRBJ2-7; 8 bases agree with TRBD1. Per germline, CDR1 SGDLS and CDR2 YYNGEE. Trimming cost V 1 base and J 2 bases; bases outside gene matches: 2. This CDR3 has 14 amino acids. The CDR3 loop reads CASSVQGAPYEQYF. The CDR3 bases are TGTGCCAGCAGCGTACAGGGGGCACCCTACGAGCAGTACTTC. The full variable domain, in which reference TRBV9 and TRBJ2-7 provide the parts outside the CDR3, is DSGVTQTPKHLITATGQRVTLRCSPRSGDLSVYWYQQSLDQGLQFLIQYYNGEERAKGNILERFSAQQFPDLHSELNLSSLELGDSALYFCASSVQGAPYEQYFGPGTRLTVT.

The chain employs TRBV18 and TRBJ2-1; D is unclear. Germline V gene lookup returns CDR1 KGHSH and CDR2 LQKENI. This CDR3 is built from 15 residues. V lost 2 bases to trimming and J lost 0 bases, with 8 bases between them. CDR3 in DNA: TGTGCCAGCTCACCAGGTACTACCTCCTACAATGAGCAGTTCTTC. It translates to CASSPGTTSYNEQFF.

This sequence joins TRBV3-1 (or the pseudogene TRBV3-2) and TRBJ1-1; D remains ambiguous. The length of the CDR3 is 14 residues. The germline V gene has CDR1 LGHDT and CDR2 YNNKEL (reference sequence). The V end lost 1 base, the J end lost 0 bases, and 6 bases lay between the germline ends. The CDR3 nucleotides read TGTGCCAGCAGCCAAGGCACAATGAACACTGAAGCTTTCTTT. Its translation: CASSQGTMNTEAFF.

The chain is built from TRBV5-1 and TRBJ1-2; 10 nucleotides align to TRBD1. The CDR3 spans 15 residues. With V trimmed by 7 bases and J by 8 bases, 14 bases remained unmatched. Germline CDR1 is SGHRS and CDR2 is YFSETQ. The CDR3 DNA sequence: TGCGCCAGCCCGGGTAGGGGACAGGGGTCAAGCGGCTACACCTTC. The encoded protein is CASPGRGQGSSGYTF.

This chain links TRBV5-1 with TRBJ1-3; no firm D call. CDR1 is SGHRS, CDR2 YFSETQ, per germline. The CDR3 contains 15 residues. V was cut by 0 bases and J by 0 bases, with 7 bases left in between. CDR3 amino acids: CASSLGAHSGNTIYF. CDR3 DNA sequence: TGCGCCAGCAGCTTGGGAGCGCACTCTGGAAACACCATATATTTT.

The chain couples TRBV7-9 to TRBJ2-1; D possibly uses TRBD1 or TRBD2 (5 bases each). This CDR3 comprises 16 residues. V lost 6 bases and J 7 bases, leaving 22 bases between the germline ends. The germline V gene has CDR1 SEHNR and CDR2 FQNEAQ (reference sequence). In nucleotides, the CDR3 is TGTGCCAGCAGAGATAGGGGTCGTTACTCGGGGAATGAGCAGTTCTTC. It yields the protein CASRDRGRYSGNEQFF.

This chain connects TRBV5-4 to TRBJ1-6; D gene unclear. CDR3 length: 13 amino acids. V lost 4 bases to trimming and J lost 8 bases, with 10 bases between them. The V gene's germline CDR1 is SGHNT and CDR2 YYREEE (reference sequence). CDR3 amino acids: CASSALGDSPLHF. The CDR3 DNA follows: TGTGCCAGCAGCGCTCTCGGGGATTCACCCCTCCACTTT.

The genes are TRBV11-2 and TRBJ2-5; the D is unclear. Germline loops: CDR1 SGHAT, CDR2 FQNNGV. The V gene lost 1 base and the J gene lost 4 bases, with 7 bases spanning the gap. The CDR3 loop spans 13 amino acids. This chain's CDR3 is CASSLAAVETQYF. CDR3 DNA: TGTGCCAGCAGCTTAGCTGCGGTAGAGACCCAGTACTTC.

The rearrangement links TRBV6-5 to TRBJ2-7; D is uncertain. Trimming took off 3 bases at V and 0 bases at J, with 12 bases between the two ends. The CDR3 has 15 amino acids. Germline CDR1 and CDR2: MNHEY and SVGAGI. Written as DNA, the CDR3 is TGTGCCAGCAGTTATGAGCGACCCCCCTCCTACGAGCAGTACTTC. Residues: CASSYERPPSYEQYF.